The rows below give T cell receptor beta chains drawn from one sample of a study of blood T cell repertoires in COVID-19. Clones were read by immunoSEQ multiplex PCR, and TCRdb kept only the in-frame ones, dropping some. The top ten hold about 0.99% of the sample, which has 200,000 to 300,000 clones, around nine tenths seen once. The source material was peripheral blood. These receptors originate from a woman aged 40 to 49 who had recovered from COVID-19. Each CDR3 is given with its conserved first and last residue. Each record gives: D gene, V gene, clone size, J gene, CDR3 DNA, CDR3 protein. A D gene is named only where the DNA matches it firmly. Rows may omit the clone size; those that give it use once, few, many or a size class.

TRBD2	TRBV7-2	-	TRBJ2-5	TGTGCCAGCAGCCTAGGGGGGACTAGCGCCCAGGGGACCCAGTACTTC	CASSLGGTSAQGTQYF
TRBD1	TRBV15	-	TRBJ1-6	TGTGCCACCAGCAGAGCTGGGACAGGGGGGACACCCCTCCACTTT	CATSRAGTGGTPLHF
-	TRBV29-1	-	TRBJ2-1	TGCAGCGTTGAAGGGCGGGATAGCTCCTACAATGAGCAGTTCTTC	CSVEGRDSSYNEQFF
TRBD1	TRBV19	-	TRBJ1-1	TGTGCCACCTCTACAGGGGACTGGGGTGAAGCTTTCTTT	CATSTGDWGEAFF
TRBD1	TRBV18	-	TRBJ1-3	TGTGCCAGCTCAGGGGACAGTTACTCTGGAAACACCATATATTTT	CASSGDSYSGNTIYF
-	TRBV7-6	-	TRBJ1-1	TGTGCCAGCAGCCCGACCGGGACAACGAACACTGAAGCTTTCTTT	CASSPTGTTNTEAFF
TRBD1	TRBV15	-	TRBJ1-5	TGTGCCACCAGCCGCCCCCCCGGGACAGGGTATCAGCCCCAGCATTTT	CATSRPPGTGYQPQHF
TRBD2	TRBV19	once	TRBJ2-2	TGTGCCAGTAGTAGTAGCGGGAGTTTCACCGGGGAGCTGTTTTTT	CASSSSGSFTGELFF
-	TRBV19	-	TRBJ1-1	TGTGCCAGTAGTATTCCCCTCGGCAGGGGTGACACTGAAGCTTTCTTT	CASSIPLGRGDTEAFF
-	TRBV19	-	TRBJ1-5	TGTGCCAGTAGTAGCGGGCAGGCTAGCAATCAGCCCCAGCATTTT	CASSSGQASNQPQHF
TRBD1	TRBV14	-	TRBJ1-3	TGTGCCAGCAGCCCAAGACAGGGAGGAAACACCATATATTTT	CASSPRQGGNTIYF
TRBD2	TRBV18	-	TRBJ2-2	TGTGCCAGCTCACCACCGGCTAGCGGTCCCACGCGGACCGGGGAGCTGTTTTTT	CASSPPASGPTRTGELFF
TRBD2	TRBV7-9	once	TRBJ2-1	TGTGCCAGCAGCTTAGTGGCTAGCGGGACCTACAATGAGCAGTTCTTC	CASSLVASGTYNEQFF
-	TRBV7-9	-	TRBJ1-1	TGTGCCAGCAGCCTGGGGGGGGGCTGGGACACTGAAGCTTTCTTT	CASSLGGGWDTEAFF
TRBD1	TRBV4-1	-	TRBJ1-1	TGCGCCAGCAGCCACCGGGACAGAAACACTGAAGCTTTCTTT	CASSHRDRNTEAFF
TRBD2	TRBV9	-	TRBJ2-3	TGTGCCAGCAGCACCCCCCCGGGGGGAACAGATACGCAGTATTTT	CASSTPPGGTDTQYF
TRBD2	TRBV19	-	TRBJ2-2	TGTGCCAGTACCCCACTAGCGGGAGGGCCGGGCACCGGGGAGCTGTTTTTT	CASTPLAGGPGTGELFF
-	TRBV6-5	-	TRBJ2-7	TGTGCCAGCAGGCCACAGGGACTACGCGAGCAGTACTTC	CASRPQGLREQYF
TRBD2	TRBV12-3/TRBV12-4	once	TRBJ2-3	TGTGCCAGCAGCCCGGGACTACCCCCTCCTTATTTT	CASSPGLPPPYF
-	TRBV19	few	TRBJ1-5	TGTGCCAGTAGTATAGGTGGGGGACACCGCAATCAGCCCCAGCATTTT	CASSIGGGHRNQPQHF
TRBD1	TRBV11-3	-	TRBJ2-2	TGTGCCACCCAGGGGGACGGGGAGCTGTTTTTT	CATQGDGELFF
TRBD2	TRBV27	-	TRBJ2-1	TGTGCCAGCAGTTTATCGGGTTCGCGGGAGTTCTACAATGAGCAGTTCTTC	CASSLSGSREFYNEQFF
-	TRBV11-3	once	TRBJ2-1	TGTGCCAGCAGCAACCCCCGGGGGGCGTCCGGCAATGAGCAGTTCTTC	CASSNPRGASGNEQFF
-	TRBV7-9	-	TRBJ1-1	TGTGCCAGCAGCTTGGGCAGCAAGAACACTGAAGCTTTCTTT	CASSLGSKNTEAFF
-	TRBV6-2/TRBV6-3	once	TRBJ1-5	TGTGCCAGCAGTTACCGGGCGACAGGCAACAATCAGCCCCAGCATTTT	CASSYRATGNNQPQHF
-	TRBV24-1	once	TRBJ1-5	TGTGCCACCAGTGATCCTAGCGGGGATAGCAATCAGCCCCAGCATTTT	CATSDPSGDSNQPQHF
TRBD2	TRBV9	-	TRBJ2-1	TGTGCCAGCAGCCCCCGACTAGCGGGAGGGGGTGAGCAGTTCTTC	CASSPRLAGGGEQFF
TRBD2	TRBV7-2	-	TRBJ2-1	TGTGCCAGCAGCTTAGGCGGGAGGGATGAGCAGTTCTTC	CASSLGGRDEQFF
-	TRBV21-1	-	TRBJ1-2	TGTGCCAGCAGCAGGGGGACAGGGCCCAACTATGGCTACACCTTC	CASSRGTGPNYGYTF
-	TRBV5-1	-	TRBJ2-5	TGCGCCAGCAGCTTGGTGGGACACCGTCCGGAAGAGACCCAGTACTTC	CASSLVGHRPEETQYF
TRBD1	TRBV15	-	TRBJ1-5	TGTGCCACCAGCAGATCGGGGACAGGGGCCGGGGGGCCCCAGCATTTT	CATSRSGTGAGGPQHF
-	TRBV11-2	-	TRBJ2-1	TGTGCCAGCAGCCCCAGGGGCGCCCGCCTGGGCGAGCAGTTCTTC	CASSPRGARLGEQFF
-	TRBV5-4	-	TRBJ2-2	TGTGCCAGCAGCTTGGACTACAACACCGGGGAGCTGTTTTTT	CASSLDYNTGELFF